Below are 4 T cell receptor beta chains sequenced from a single sample in a study of spatial heterogeneity in lung cancer. TCRdb reprocessed the 5' RACE reads with MiXCR, giving one entry per CDR3 protein. Altogether under 100,000 distinct CDR3 sequences are present, approximately 8.9% being singletons, with the ten largest covering 6% to 7.5%. Time point of the sample: sample taken at primary tumor resection. Unsorted whole RNA of tumor, nontumor lung or frozen PBMC was sequenced. The sample was PBMCs, taken at surgery. Receptors were obtained from a male donor with early-stage non-small cell lung cancer.

V and J are TRBV20-1 and TRBJ2-5; D remains ambiguous. V was trimmed by 3 bases and J by 5 bases, leaving 16 bases between them. Germline V gene sequence: CDR1 DFQATT, CDR2 SNEGSKA (reference sequence). This CDR3 is 14 amino acids long. CDR3 sequence: CSASSIQEKETQYF. CDR3 bases: TGCAGTGCTAGTTCGATCCAGGAGAAGGAGACCCAGTACTTC.

This clonotype occurred a few times. The chain links TRBV10-3 to TRBJ2-5, with D possibly matching TRBD2 (6 bases). Deletions cut 9 bases from V and 4 bases from J, with 18 bases between. Per germline, CDR1 ENHRY and CDR2 SYGVKD. This CDR3 has 14 residues. This CDR3 reads CAMGDPSGVETQYF. CDR3 bases: TGTGCCATGGGGGACCCATCGGGGGTAGAGACCCAGTACTTC.

The chain is built from TRBV27 and TRBJ2-3, with 7 positions matching TRBD1. The germline CDR1 and CDR2 sequences are MNHEY and SMNVEV (reference sequence). J lost 3 bases, V lost 6 bases, and 3 bases had no gene match. The CDR3 covers 13 residues. The CDR3 region has the DNA TGTGCCAGCAGACGGACAGGTACAGATACGCAGTATTTT. Translating it yields CASRRTGTDTQYF.

The V gene is TRBV20-1, the J gene TRBJ1-3, with D possibly TRBD1 on 5 matching bases. CDR3 length equals 16 residues. Trimming stripped 1 base from V and 4 bases from J, with 17 bases between. In germline, CDR1 is DFQATT, CDR2 SNEGSKA (reference sequence). The CDR3 sequence: CSARAQWRGRGNTIYF. CDR3 DNA: TGCAGTGCTAGAGCCCAATGGCGGGGCAGGGGAAACACCATATATTTT.